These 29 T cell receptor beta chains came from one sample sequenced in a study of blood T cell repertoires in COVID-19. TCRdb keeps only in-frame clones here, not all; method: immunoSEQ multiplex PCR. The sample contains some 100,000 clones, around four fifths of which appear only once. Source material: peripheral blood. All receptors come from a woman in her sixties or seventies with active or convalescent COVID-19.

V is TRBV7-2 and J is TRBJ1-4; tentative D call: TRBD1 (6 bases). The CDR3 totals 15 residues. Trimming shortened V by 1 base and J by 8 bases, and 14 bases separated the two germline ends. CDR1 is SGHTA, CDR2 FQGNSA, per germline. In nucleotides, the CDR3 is TGTGCCAGCAGCTTAGGAACACTCAGGGGAGAAAAACTGTTTTTT. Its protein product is CASSLGTLRGEKLFF.

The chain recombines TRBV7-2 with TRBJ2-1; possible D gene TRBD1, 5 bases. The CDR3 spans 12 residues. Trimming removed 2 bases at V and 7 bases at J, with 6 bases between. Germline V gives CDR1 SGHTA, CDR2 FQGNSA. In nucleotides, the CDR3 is TGTGCCAGCAGCTTAAGGGGAAATGAGCAGTTCTTC. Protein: CASSLRGNEQFF.

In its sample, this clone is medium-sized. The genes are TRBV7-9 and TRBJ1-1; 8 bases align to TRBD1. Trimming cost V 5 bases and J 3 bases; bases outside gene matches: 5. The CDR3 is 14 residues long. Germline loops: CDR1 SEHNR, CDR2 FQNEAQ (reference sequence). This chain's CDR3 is CASSADRVYTEAFF. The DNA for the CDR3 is TGTGCCAGCAGCGCGGACAGGGTGTACACTGAAGCTTTCTTT.

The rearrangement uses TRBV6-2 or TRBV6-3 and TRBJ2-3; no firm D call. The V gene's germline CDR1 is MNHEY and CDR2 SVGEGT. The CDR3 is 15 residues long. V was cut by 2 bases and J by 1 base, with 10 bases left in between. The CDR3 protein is CASSYPLGGTDTQYF. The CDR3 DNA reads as TGTGCCAGCAGTTACCCCCTAGGTGGCACAGATACGCAGTATTTT.

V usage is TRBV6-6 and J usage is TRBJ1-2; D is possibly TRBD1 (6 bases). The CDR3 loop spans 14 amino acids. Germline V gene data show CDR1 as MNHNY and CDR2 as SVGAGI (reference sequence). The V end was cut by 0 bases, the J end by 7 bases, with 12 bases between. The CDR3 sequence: CASSYSTQGPGYTF. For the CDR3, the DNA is TGTGCCAGCAGTTACTCCACACAGGGTCCTGGCTACACCTTC.

CDR3 loop: CASSSGGETQYF. The CDR3 DNA reads TGTGCCAGCAGTAGCGGGGGGGAGACCCAGTACTTC. The chain carries TRBV11-3 and TRBJ2-5, with TRBD2 matching over 10 bases. Trimming cost V 6 bases and J 5 bases; bases outside gene matches: 0. Germline CDR1 is SGHNT and CDR2 is YENEEA. The CDR3 has 12 amino acids.

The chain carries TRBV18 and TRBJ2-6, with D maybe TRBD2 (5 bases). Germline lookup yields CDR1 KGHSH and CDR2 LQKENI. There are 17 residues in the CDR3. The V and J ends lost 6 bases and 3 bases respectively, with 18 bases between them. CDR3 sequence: CASSLVGPGGGANVLTF. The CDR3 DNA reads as TGTGCCAGCTCCCTCGTCGGCCCCGGAGGTGGGGCCAACGTCCTGACTTTC.

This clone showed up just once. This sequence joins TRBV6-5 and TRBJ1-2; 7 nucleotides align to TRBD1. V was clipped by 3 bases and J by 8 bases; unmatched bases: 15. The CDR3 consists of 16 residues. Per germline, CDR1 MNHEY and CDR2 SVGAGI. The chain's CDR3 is CASSYQGDRAYYGYTF. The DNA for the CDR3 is TGTGCCAGCAGTTATCAGGGTGACAGGGCCTATTACGGCTACACCTTC.

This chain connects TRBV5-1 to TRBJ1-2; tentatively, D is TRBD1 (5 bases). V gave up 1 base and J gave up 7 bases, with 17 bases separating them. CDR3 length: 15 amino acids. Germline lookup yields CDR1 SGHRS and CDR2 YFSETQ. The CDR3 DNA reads TGCGCCAGCAGCTTGAGTCAGGGAGGGGAGACTGGCTACACCTTC. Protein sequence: CASSLSQGGETGYTF.

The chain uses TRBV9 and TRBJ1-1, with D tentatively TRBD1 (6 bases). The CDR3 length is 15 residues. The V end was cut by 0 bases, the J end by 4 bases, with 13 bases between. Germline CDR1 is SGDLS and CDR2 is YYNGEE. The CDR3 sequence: CASSVGGQKFTEAFF. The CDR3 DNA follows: TGTGCCAGCAGCGTAGGTGGACAGAAGTTCACTGAAGCTTTCTTT.

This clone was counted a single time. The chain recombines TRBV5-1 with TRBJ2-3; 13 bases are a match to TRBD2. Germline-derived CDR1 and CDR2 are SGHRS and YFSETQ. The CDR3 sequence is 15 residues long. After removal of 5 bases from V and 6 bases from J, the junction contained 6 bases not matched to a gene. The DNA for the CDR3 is TGCGCCAGCAGAAGAGGACTAGCGGGGGACGATACGCAGTATTTT. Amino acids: CASRRGLAGDDTQYF.

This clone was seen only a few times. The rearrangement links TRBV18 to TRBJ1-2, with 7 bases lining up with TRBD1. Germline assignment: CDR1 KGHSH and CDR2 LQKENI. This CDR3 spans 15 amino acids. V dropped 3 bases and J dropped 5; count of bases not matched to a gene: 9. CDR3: CASSPQDRAGYGYTF. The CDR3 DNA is TGTGCCAGCTCACCGCAAGACAGGGCGGGGTATGGCTACACCTTC.

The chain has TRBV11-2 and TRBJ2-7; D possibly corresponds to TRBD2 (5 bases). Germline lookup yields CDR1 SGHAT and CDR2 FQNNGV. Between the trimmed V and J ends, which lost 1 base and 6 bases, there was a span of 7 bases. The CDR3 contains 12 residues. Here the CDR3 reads CASSLGRFEQYF. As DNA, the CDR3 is TGTGCCAGCAGCTTAGGGAGGTTCGAGCAGTACTTC.

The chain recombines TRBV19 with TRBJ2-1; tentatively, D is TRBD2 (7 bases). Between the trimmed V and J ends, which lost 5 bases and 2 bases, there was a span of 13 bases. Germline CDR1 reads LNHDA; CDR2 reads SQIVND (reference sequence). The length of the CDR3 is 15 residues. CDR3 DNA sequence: TGTGCCAGTAGTGTCGAGGGGGGGACCTACAATGAGCAGTTCTTC. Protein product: CASSVEGGTYNEQFF.

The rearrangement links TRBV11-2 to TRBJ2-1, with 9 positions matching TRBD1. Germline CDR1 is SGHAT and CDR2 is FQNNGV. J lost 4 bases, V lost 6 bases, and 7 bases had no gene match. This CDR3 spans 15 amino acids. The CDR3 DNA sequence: TGTGCCAGCAGTCAACCGGGACAGGGATACAATGAGCAGTTCTTC. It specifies CASSQPGQGYNEQFF. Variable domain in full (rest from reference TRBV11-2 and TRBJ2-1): EAGVAQSPRYKIIEKRQSVAFWCNPISGHATLYWYQQILGQGPKLLIQFQNNGVVDDSQLPKDRFSAERLKGVDSTLKIQPAKLEDSAVYLCASSQPGQGYNEQFFGPGTRLTVL.

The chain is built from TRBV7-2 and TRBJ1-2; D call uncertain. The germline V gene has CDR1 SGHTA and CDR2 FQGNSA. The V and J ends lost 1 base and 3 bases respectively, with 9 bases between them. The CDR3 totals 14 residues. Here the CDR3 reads CASSLVFQDYGYTF. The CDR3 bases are TGTGCCAGCAGCTTAGTTTTTCAGGACTATGGCTACACCTTC.

CDR3 loop: CASSPESAGVSPQYF. The CDR3 coding sequence is TGTGCCAGCAGCCCCGAGTCAGCAGGGGTCTCCCCTCAGTACTTC. This chain connects TRBV6-2 or TRBV6-3 to TRBJ2-4, with D perhaps TRBD1 (6 bases). Germline CDR1 and CDR2: MNHEY and SVGEGT. The CDR3 runs to 15 residues. V dropped 6 bases and J dropped 12 bases, with 24 bases sitting between them.

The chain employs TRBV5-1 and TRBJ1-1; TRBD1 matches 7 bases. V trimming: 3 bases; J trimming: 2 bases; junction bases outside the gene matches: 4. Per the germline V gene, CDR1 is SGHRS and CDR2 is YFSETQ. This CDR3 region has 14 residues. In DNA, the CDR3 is TGCGCCAGCAGCTGGGGGGACAGTAACACTGAAGCTTTCTTT. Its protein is CASSWGDSNTEAFF.

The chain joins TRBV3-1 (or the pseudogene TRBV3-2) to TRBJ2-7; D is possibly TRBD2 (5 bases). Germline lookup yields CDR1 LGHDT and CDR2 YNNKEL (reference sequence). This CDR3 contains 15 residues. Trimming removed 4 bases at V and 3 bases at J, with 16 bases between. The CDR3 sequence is CASSRLPETNYEQYF. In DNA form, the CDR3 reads TGTGCCAGCAGCCGACTACCAGAGACGAACTACGAGCAGTACTTC.

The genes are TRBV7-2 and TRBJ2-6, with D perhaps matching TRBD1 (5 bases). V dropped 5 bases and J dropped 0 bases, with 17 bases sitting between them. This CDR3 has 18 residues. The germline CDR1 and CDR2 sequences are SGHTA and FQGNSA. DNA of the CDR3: TGTGCCAGCAGCCCCGACAGAACTGAAAGCTCTGGGGCCAACGTCCTGACTTTC. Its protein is CASSPDRTESSGANVLTF.

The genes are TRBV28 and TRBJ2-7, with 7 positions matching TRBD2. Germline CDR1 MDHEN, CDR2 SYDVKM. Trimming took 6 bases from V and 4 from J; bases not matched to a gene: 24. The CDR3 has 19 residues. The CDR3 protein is CASSLGVVRTGGDQYEQYF. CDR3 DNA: TGTGCCAGCAGCCTAGGGGTGGTACGAACGGGGGGAGATCAATACGAGCAGTACTTC.

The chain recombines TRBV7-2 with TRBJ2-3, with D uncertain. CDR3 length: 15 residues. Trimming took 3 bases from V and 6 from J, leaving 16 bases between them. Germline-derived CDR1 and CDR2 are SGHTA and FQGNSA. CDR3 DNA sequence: TGTGCCAGCAGCTTTTCTTATTCCCTCCTGGATACGCAGTATTTT. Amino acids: CASSFSYSLLDTQYF.

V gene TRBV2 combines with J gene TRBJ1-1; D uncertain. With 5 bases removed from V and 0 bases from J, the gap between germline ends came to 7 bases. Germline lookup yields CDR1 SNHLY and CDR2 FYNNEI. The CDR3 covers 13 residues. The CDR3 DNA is TGTGCCAGCAGTCGTGACTTGAACACTGAAGCTTTCTTT. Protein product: CASSRDLNTEAFF.

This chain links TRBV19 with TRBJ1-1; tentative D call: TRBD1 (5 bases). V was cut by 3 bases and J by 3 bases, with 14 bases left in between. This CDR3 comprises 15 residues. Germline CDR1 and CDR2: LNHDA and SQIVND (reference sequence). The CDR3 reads CASSILGAMDTEAFF. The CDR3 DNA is TGTGCCAGTAGTATCCTAGGGGCAATGGACACTGAAGCTTTCTTT.

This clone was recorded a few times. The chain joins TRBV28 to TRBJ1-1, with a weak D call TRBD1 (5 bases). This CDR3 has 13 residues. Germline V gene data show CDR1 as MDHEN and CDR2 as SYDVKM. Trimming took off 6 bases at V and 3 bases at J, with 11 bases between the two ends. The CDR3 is CASRRGGDTEAFF. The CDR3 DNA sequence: TGTGCCAGCAGGCGCGGGGGGGACACTGAAGCTTTCTTT.

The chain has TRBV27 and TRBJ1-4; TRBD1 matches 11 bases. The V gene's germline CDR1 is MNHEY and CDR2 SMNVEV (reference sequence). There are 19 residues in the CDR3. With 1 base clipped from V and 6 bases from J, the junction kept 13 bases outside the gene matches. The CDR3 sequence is CASSLFWDRGNRGDEKLFF. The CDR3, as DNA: TGTGCCAGCAGTTTATTTTGGGACAGGGGGAACCGAGGAGATGAAAAACTGTTTTTT. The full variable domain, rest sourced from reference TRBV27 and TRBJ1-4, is EAQVTQNPRYLITVTGKKLTVTCSQNMNHEYMSWYRQDPGLGLRQIYYSMNVEVTDKGDVPEGYKVSRKEKRNFPLILESPSPNQTSLYFCASSLFWDRGNRGDEKLFFGSGTQLSVL.

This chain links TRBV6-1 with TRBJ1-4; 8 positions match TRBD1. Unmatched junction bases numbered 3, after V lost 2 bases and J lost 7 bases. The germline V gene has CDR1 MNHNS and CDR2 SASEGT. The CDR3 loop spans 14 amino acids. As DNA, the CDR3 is TGTGCCAGCAGTGAACCAGGGGGCGGTGAAAAACTGTTTTTT. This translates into CASSEPGGGEKLFF.

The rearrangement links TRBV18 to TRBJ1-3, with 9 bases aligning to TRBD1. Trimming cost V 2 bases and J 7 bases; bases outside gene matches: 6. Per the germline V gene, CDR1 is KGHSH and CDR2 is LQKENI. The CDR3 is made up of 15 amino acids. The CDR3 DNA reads TGTGCCAGCTCACCATATGGCGGACAGGGGAACACCATATATTTT. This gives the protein CASSPYGGQGNTIYF.

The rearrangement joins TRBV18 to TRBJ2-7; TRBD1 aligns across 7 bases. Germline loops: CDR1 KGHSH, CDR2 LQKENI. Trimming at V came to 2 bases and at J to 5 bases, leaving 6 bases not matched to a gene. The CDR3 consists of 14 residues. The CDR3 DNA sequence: TGTGCCAGCTCACCATCCAGGGGGAGTGACGAGCAGTACTTC. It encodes CASSPSRGSDEQYF.